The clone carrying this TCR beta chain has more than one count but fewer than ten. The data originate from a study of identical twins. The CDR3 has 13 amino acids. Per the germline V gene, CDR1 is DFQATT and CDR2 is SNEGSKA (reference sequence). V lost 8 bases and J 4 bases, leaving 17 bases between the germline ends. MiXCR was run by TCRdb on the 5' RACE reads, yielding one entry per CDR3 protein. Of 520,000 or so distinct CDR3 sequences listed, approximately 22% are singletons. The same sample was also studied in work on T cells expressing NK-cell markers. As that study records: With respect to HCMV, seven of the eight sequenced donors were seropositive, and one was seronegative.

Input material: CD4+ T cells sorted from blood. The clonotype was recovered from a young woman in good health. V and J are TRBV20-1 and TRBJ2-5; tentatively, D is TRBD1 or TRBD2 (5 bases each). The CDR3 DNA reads TGCAGTTCCCACTCAGGGACGGGAGAGACCCAGTACTTC. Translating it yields CSSHSGTGETQYF.